This T cell receptor (beta chain) derives from a study of CD8 T cells in Susac syndrome. Reverse transcription of about 0.45 to 1 ug RNA used random hexamers. The method of amplification for TCR beta CDR3 was immunoSEQ multiplex PCR, covering 54 Vbeta and 13 Jbeta. TCRdb re-analysed the immunoSEQ multiplex PCR reads in MiXCR, keeping a single row per CDR3 protein. Altogether 150,000 to 200,000 distinct CDR3 sequences are present, about 94% being singletons, with the ten largest covering approximately 0.14%. Negative isolation was applied to CD8+ and CD4+ T cells, and FACS enrichment was applied to TEMRA cells. This receptor was identified in a human donor in good health. The sequencing input was CD4+ T cells from PBMCs.

CDR3 loop: CASSPRTGITDTQYF. The CDR3 bases are TGTGCCAGCAGCCCGCGAACAGGAATCACAGATACGCAGTATTTT. The genes are TRBV3-1 and TRBJ2-3, with a weak D call TRBD1 (5 bases). Trimming took off 4 bases at V and 2 bases at J, with 13 bases between the two ends. From germline, CDR1 is LGHDT and CDR2 YNNKEL (reference sequence). CDR3 length: 15 residues.